This entry lists 22 T cell receptor beta chains sequenced from one sample in a study of siplizumab effects on memory and regulatory T cells. Clones were read by immunoSEQ multiplex PCR, and TCRdb kept only the in-frame ones, dropping some. The sample yields about 40,000 clones, 89% seen once. Sequencing was done on a sample of naive CD4+ T cells sorted from blood. Receptors were obtained from a human donor in good health.

The chain employs TRBV29-1 and TRBJ2-7; TRBD1 agrees at 10 bases. The trim removed 6 bases at V and 2 bases at J, leaving 10 bases unmatched. This CDR3 contains 15 residues. Per the germline V gene, CDR1 is SQVTM and CDR2 is ANQGSEA. The CDR3 is CSVKKPGQGPYEQYF. The CDR3 nucleotides read TGCAGCGTCAAAAAACCGGGACAGGGGCCCTACGAGCAGTACTTC.

The chain couples TRBV5-4 to TRBJ2-1; D is possibly TRBD2 (5 bases). Germline V CDR1 and CDR2: SGHNT, YYREEE (reference sequence). Trimming removed 4 bases from V and 6 bases from J, with 11 bases in between. CDR3 length: 13 residues. The CDR3 sequence is CASSHKAGNEQFF. CDR3 DNA sequence: TGTGCCAGCAGCCACAAGGCGGGCAATGAGCAGTTCTTC.

V usage is TRBV5-1 and J usage is TRBJ2-1, with D perhaps matching TRBD2 (6 bases). V was cut by 3 bases and J by 2 bases, with 12 bases left in between. The CDR3 is made up of 15 amino acids. Germline assignment: CDR1 SGHRS and CDR2 YFSETQ. The CDR3 loop is CASSWGLPAYNEQFF. CDR3 bases: TGCGCCAGCAGCTGGGGACTGCCCGCCTACAATGAGCAGTTCTTC.

The chain couples TRBV19 to TRBJ1-1, with TRBD1 identical over 8 bases. Germline CDR1 and CDR2: LNHDA and SQIVND (reference sequence). The CDR3 totals 13 residues. The trim removed 6 bases at V and 5 bases at J, leaving 5 bases unmatched. The CDR3 DNA sequence: TGTGCCAGTAGGGCGACAGGGGCAACTGAAGCTTTCTTT. It yields the protein CASRATGATEAFF. The entire variable domain, with the rest obtained from reference TRBV19 and TRBJ1-1, is as follows: DGGITQSPKYLFRKEGQNVTLSCEQNLNHDAMYWYRQDPGQGLRLIYYSQIVNDFQKGDIAEGYSVSREKKESFPLTVTSAQKNPTAFYLCASRATGATEAFFGQGTRLTVV.

A few counts support this clone. This chain connects TRBV18 to TRBJ2-7; D remains unclear. The V gene lost 5 bases and the J gene lost 3 bases, with 20 bases spanning the gap. CDR1 is KGHSH and CDR2 is LQKENI in the germline V gene. This CDR3 has 16 amino acids. As DNA, the CDR3 is TGTGCCAGCTCATCTTCGTTAAGTATTCCCCTCTACGAGCAGTACTTC. Protein sequence: CASSSSLSIPLYEQYF.

This clone was seen a handful of times. The chain combines TRBV7-9 with TRBJ1-1; a possible D gene is TRBD1 (5 bases). Trimming stripped 3 bases from V and 2 bases from J, with 16 bases between. The CDR3 runs 16 residues. Germline V CDR1 and CDR2: SEHNR, FQNEAQ (reference sequence). The CDR3 is CASSFGREKGNTEAFF. In nucleotides, the CDR3 is TGTGCCAGCAGCTTCGGCAGGGAAAAGGGAAACACTGAAGCTTTCTTT.

The J gene is TRBJ2-7, the V gene TRBV6-1; D gene unclear. The CDR3 has 13 amino acids. V lost 2 bases, J lost 2 bases, and 7 bases lay in between. Per germline, CDR1 MNHNS and CDR2 SASEGT. The CDR3 nucleotides are TGTGCCAGCAGTGAACCGGAAACCTACGAGCAGTACTTC. It is translated as CASSEPETYEQYF.

The chain joins TRBV5-1 to TRBJ2-5; D not certain. The V and J ends lost 2 bases and 3 bases respectively, with 8 bases between them. Germline values: CDR1 SGHRS, CDR2 YFSETQ. The CDR3 runs 13 residues. As DNA, the CDR3 is TGCGCCAGCAGCTTTTTTGAGGAAGAGACCCAGTACTTC. Translating it yields CASSFFEEETQYF.

V gene TRBV9 combines with J gene TRBJ2-3, with 8 bases fitting TRBD1. CDR1 is SGDLS and CDR2 is YYNGEE in the germline V gene. V lost 0 bases, J lost 2 bases, and 5 bases stayed unmatched. CDR3 length: 16 amino acids. In DNA, the CDR3 is TGTGCCAGCAGCGTAGGGTTGACAGGGGTCACAGATACGCAGTATTTT. It translates to CASSVGLTGVTDTQYF.

This chain connects TRBV11-3 to TRBJ2-7; 7 positions match TRBD1. Germline trimming cut 4 bases from V and 5 bases from J; bases unmatched to any gene: 5. Germline V gene lookup returns CDR1 SGHNT and CDR2 YENEEA. This CDR3 has 13 residues. The CDR3 sequence: CASSSQGFHEQYF. CDR3 in DNA: TGTGCCAGCAGCTCACAGGGGTTCCACGAGCAGTACTTC.

This clone was seen just once. The chain has TRBV18 and TRBJ1-2, with TRBD1 identical over 8 bases. The CDR3 is 14 amino acids. Germline V gene lookup returns CDR1 KGHSH and CDR2 LQKENI. V lost 2 bases to trimming and J lost 4 bases; unmatched junction nucleotides: 3. Written as DNA, the CDR3 is TGTGCCAGCTCACCAGACAGGGGAGCCTATGGCTACACCTTC. Its protein product is CASSPDRGAYGYTF.

J is TRBJ1-1 and V is TRBV30, with 7 bases matching TRBD1. The length of the CDR3 is 12 residues. V was clipped by 6 bases and J by 1 base; unmatched bases: 2. Germline CDR1 GTSNPN, CDR2 SVGIG (reference sequence). In nucleotides, the CDR3 is TGTGCCTGCCAGGGGGGGAACACTGAAGCTTTCTTT. Translation gives CACQGGNTEAFF. Filled out from reference TRBV30 and TRBJ1-1, the complete variable domain reads SQTIHQWPATLVQPVGSPLSLECTVEGTSNPNLYWYRQAAGRGLQLLFYSVGIGQISSEVPQNLSASRPQDRQFILSSKKLLLSDSGFYLCACQGGNTEAFFGQGTRLTVV.

In DNA form, the CDR3 reads TGTGCCAGCACTCGAGGGGGACAGGATGGACCTGGGCAGTTCTTC. This translates into CASTRGGQDGPGQFF. The rearrangement joins TRBV18 to TRBJ2-1, with TRBD1 matching over 8 bases. The CDR3 runs to 15 residues. Germline lookup yields CDR1 KGHSH and CDR2 LQKENI. The V gene end was trimmed by 8 bases and the J gene end by 12 bases; junction bases not matched to a gene: 18.

The rearrangement uses TRBV7-9 and TRBJ2-7; D possibly corresponds to TRBD1 (5 bases). This CDR3 is built from 14 residues. Germline V gene sequence: CDR1 SEHNR, CDR2 FQNEAQ (reference sequence). Between the trimmed V and J ends, which lost 1 base and 0 bases, there was a span of 7 bases. The DNA for the CDR3 is TGTGCCAGCAGCTTAGGCAGGGTCTCCTACGAGCAGTACTTC. Translation gives CASSLGRVSYEQYF. Full variable domain (rest looked up from reference TRBV7-9 and TRBJ2-7): DTGVSQNPRHKITKRGQNVTFRCDPISEHNRLYWYRQTLGQGPEFLTYFQNEAQLEKSRLLSDRFSAERPKGSFSTLEIQRTEQGDSAMYLCASSLGRVSYEQYFGPGTRLTVT.

The chain combines TRBV21-1 with TRBJ2-7; the table gives TRBD1 as D, unverified against the DNA. TRBV21-1 is listed as a pseudogene. The CDR3 has 13 amino acids. The CDR3 DNA reads as TGTGCCAGCAGCAAAGCTTCAGGGTACGAGCAGTACTTC. This translates into CASSKASGYEQYF.

The rearrangement joins TRBV5-1 to TRBJ1-1; TRBD1 aligns across 7 bases. CDR3 length equals 16 residues. J gave up 2 bases and V 0 bases, and 7 bases lay outside the gene matches. The germline V gene has CDR1 SGHRS and CDR2 YFSETQ. DNA of the CDR3: TGCGCCAGCAGCTTGGAGGCAGGGGGGTTAAACACTGAAGCTTTCTTT. Its translation is CASSLEAGGLNTEAFF.

This chain joins TRBV5-1 and TRBJ1-1, with 7 bases lining up with TRBD1. With V trimmed by 0 bases and J by 1 base, 12 bases remained unmatched. Germline CDR1 SGHRS, CDR2 YFSETQ. The CDR3 length is 18 residues. The CDR3 nucleotides read TGCGCCAGCAGCTTGGGCCCCTACAGGGGTGCACAGAACACTGAAGCTTTCTTT. Residues: CASSLGPYRGAQNTEAFF.

This rearrangement joins TRBV11-2 to TRBJ1-4, with 8 bases fitting TRBD1. The V and J ends lost 6 bases and 2 bases, in that order; junction bases with no gene match: 2. The CDR3 runs 14 residues. The germline V gene has CDR1 SGHAT and CDR2 FQNNGV. The CDR3 DNA reads TGTGCCAGCAGTCGGGACAGGACTAATGAAAAACTGTTTTTT. Translating it yields CASSRDRTNEKLFF.

V and J are TRBV2 and TRBJ2-5; TRBD1 is a possible D gene (5 bases). The CDR3 is made up of 13 amino acids. Deletions cut 2 bases from V and 3 bases from J, with 7 bases between. The germline V gene encodes CDR1 SNHLY and CDR2 FYNNEI. The chain's CDR3 is CASSELREETQYF. The CDR3 nucleotides are TGTGCCAGCAGTGAACTCAGGGAAGAGACCCAGTACTTC. The complete variable domain, with remaining parts taken from reference TRBV2 and TRBJ2-5, reads EPEVTQTPSHQVTQMGQEVILRCVPISNHLYFYWYRQILGQKVEFLVSFYNNEISEKSEIFDDQFSVERPDGSNFTLKIRSTKLEDSAMYFCASSELREETQYFGPGTRLLVL.

V usage is TRBV18 and J usage is TRBJ1-1, with D maybe TRBD1 (6 bases). The CDR3 contains 14 residues. The V gene's germline CDR1 is KGHSH and CDR2 LQKENI. The V and J ends lost 2 bases and 4 bases respectively, with 11 bases between them. CDR3 in amino acids: CASSPTGAGTEAFF. The CDR3, as DNA: TGTGCCAGCTCACCAACGGGGGCAGGCACTGAAGCTTTCTTT.

The chain carries TRBV19 and TRBJ2-4; no clear D gene. CDR3 length: 15 amino acids. The V gene lost 3 bases and the J gene lost 4 bases, with 13 bases spanning the gap. Germline loops: CDR1 LNHDA, CDR2 SQIVND (reference sequence). CDR3 in amino acids: CASSIEGLGKNIQYF. CDR3 DNA sequence: TGTGCCAGTAGTATCGAAGGTTTGGGGAAAAACATTCAGTACTTC.

The rearrangement joins TRBV30 to TRBJ2-7; possibly TRBD2 for D (6 bases). V lost 6 bases to trimming and J lost 3 bases, with 15 bases between them. The germline V gene encodes CDR1 GTSNPN and CDR2 SVGIG (reference sequence). This CDR3 has 13 amino acids. For the CDR3, the DNA is TGTGCCTGCCTGGAGGGGCCCGGCTACGAGCAGTACTTC. Translation: CACLEGPGYEQYF.